The 31 T cell receptor beta chains reported below all come from one sample, sequenced in a study of T cell repertoires in cytomegalovirus infection. What these receptors recognize is not known. MiXCR, run by TCRdb on the reads, gives a single entry per CDR3 protein. The table records roughly 150,000 distinct CDR3 sequences, less than 25% of them present only once. The sequences come from CD8+ T cells from cultured PBMCs, collected from culture after CMV antigen stimulation. These receptors came from a human donor in good health (CMV status not recorded). Some clones in this sample may be carry-over from other donors' samples.

The table lists this clonotype with many counts. CDR3: CASLTPSTGIYGYTF. The CDR3 DNA reads as TGTGCCAGTCTTACCCCATCGACAGGGATCTATGGCTACACCTTC. The chain links TRBV28 to TRBJ1-2; the match to TRBD1 covers 7 bases. Germline V gene data show CDR1 as MDHEN and CDR2 as SYDVKM. Trimming took 9 bases from V and 4 from J; bases not matched to a gene: 14. CDR3 length: 15 amino acids.

The chain combines TRBV7-8 with TRBJ1-5; unclear D gene. This CDR3 is 16 amino acids long. Trimming took off 3 bases at V and 1 base at J, with 13 bases between the two ends. The germline gives CDR1 SGHVS, CDR2 FQNEAQ. CDR3 in DNA: TGTGCCAGCAGCTTGGCGCGGGGTAACAGCAATCAGCCCCAGCATTTT. This gives the protein CASSLARGNSNQPQHF.

The rearrangement uses TRBV11-2 and TRBJ2-5; TRBD1 matches 8 bases. The J segment lost 5 bases and the V segment lost 7 bases, leaving 6 bases of the junction unmatched. The CDR3 totals 13 residues. Germline loops: CDR1 SGHAT, CDR2 FQNNGV. CDR3 region: CASIDRGEETQYF. The CDR3 DNA reads as TGTGCCAGCATCGACAGGGGAGAGGAGACCCAGTACTTC.

This chain links TRBV7-9 with TRBJ2-2; D is possibly TRBD1 (5 bases). Germline lookup yields CDR1 SEHNR and CDR2 FQNEAQ (reference sequence). There are 15 residues in the CDR3. The V end was cut by 2 bases, the J end by 0 bases, with 7 bases between. CDR3 sequence reads: CASSLRTSNTGELFF. CDR3 nucleotide sequence: TGTGCCAGCAGCTTAAGGACATCGAACACCGGGGAGCTGTTTTTT. Supplemented by reference TRBV7-9 and TRBJ2-2, the full variable domain reads DTGVSQNPRHKITKRGQNVTFRCDPISEHNRLYWYRQTLGQGPEFLTYFQNEAQLEKSRLLSDRFSAERPKGSFSTLEIQRTEQGDSAMYLCASSLRTSNTGELFFGEGSRLTVL.

This clonotype showed up just once. The genes are TRBV7-6 and TRBJ1-2; D gene ambiguous. Germline V gene data show CDR1 as SGHVS and CDR2 as FNYEAQ. V dropped 5 bases and J dropped 5 bases, with 18 bases sitting between them. This CDR3 region has 15 residues. The CDR3 region is CASSPERADLYGYTF. The CDR3 DNA reads as TGTGCCAGCAGCCCCGAGCGGGCAGACCTATATGGCTACACCTTC.

V is TRBV12-3 or TRBV12-4 and J is TRBJ2-4; D is possibly TRBD2 (5 bases). Trimming cost V 5 bases and J 10 bases, with 9 bases left between them. This CDR3 is 11 amino acids long. Here the CDR3 reads CASSGGEIQYF. In DNA form, the CDR3 reads TGTGCCAGCAGTGGTGGGGAGATTCAGTACTTC.

J is TRBJ1-2 and V is TRBV7-8, with 7 bases identical to TRBD1. Germline CDR1 SGHVS, CDR2 FQNEAQ. J lost 2 bases, V lost 4 bases, and 7 bases had no gene match. The CDR3 extends over 15 amino acids. CDR3 DNA: TGTGCCAGCAGCTATACCACAGGGGCCAACTATGGCTACACCTTC. Translating it yields CASSYTTGANYGYTF.

This clonotype turned up a few times. The rearrangement uses TRBV4-3 and TRBJ2-1; 9 bases map to TRBD2. The CDR3 totals 16 residues. V was clipped by 1 base and J by 2 bases; unmatched bases: 3. Germline lookup yields CDR1 LGHNA and CDR2 YSLEER. CDR3 loop: CASSQAERGAYNEQFF. CDR3 coding DNA: TGCGCCAGCAGCCAAGCTGAGCGGGGGGCCTACAATGAGCAGTTCTTC.

The chain is built from TRBV7-6 and TRBJ2-1; D may correspond to TRBD1 or TRBD2 (6 bases each). V was clipped by 0 bases and J by 0 bases, with 15 bases between them. The length of the CDR3 is 18 residues. Germline CDR1 SGHVS, CDR2 FNYEAQ. CDR3 DNA: TGTGCCAGCAGCTTAGCGGGGGGCGACCTAAGCTCCTACAATGAGCAGTTCTTC. Protein sequence: CASSLAGGDLSSYNEQFF. The entire variable domain, with the rest obtained from reference TRBV7-6 and TRBJ2-1, is as follows: GAGVSQSPRYKVTKRGQDVALRCDPISGHVSLYWYRQALGQGPEFLTYFNYEAQQDKSGLPNDRFSAERPEGSISTLTIQRTEQRDSAMYRCASSLAGGDLSSYNEQFFGPGTRLTVL.

The table lists this clonotype with many counts. The rearrangement joins TRBV12-3 or TRBV12-4 to TRBJ1-1, with D tentatively TRBD1 (5 bases). V lost 3 bases, J lost 2 bases, and 10 bases lay in between. The CDR3 covers 14 residues. The CDR3 region is CASSFGRGNTEAFF. CDR3 nucleotide sequence: TGTGCCAGCAGTTTCGGACGGGGCAACACTGAAGCTTTCTTT.

This clonotype has a handful of counts. CDR3 protein: CASSQATGFTEAFF. The CDR3 DNA is TGCGCCAGCAGCCAAGCAACAGGGTTCACTGAAGCTTTCTTT. The rearrangement uses TRBV4-1 and TRBJ1-1; D may be TRBD1 (6 bases). V was trimmed by 1 base and J by 4 bases, leaving 10 bases between them. Germline V gene lookup returns CDR1 MGHRA and CDR2 YSYEKL. The CDR3 totals 14 residues.

The gene calls are TRBV28 and TRBJ1-1, with a tentative D call TRBD1 (6 bases). Germline-derived CDR1 and CDR2 are MDHEN and SYDVKM. The length of the CDR3 is 15 residues. The germline V and J ends were trimmed by 6 bases and 1 base, with 15 bases remaining between them. CDR3 region: CASSRGRTRNTEAFF. Written as DNA, the CDR3 is TGTGCCAGCAGCAGGGGCAGGACGCGGAACACTGAAGCTTTCTTT.

This clonotype was observed a handful of times. The CDR3 nucleotides are TGTGCCAGCAGTGAAGCGCCCCTGGGGACAGTCTCCTACGAGCAGTACTTC. Its translation is CASSEAPLGTVSYEQYF. The V and J genes are TRBV2 and TRBJ2-7; 7 nucleotides line up with TRBD1. The CDR3 sequence is 17 residues long. Germline CDR1 reads SNHLY; CDR2 reads FYNNEI. Losses at the gene ends were 0 bases for V and 0 bases for J; bases not matched to a gene: 8.

This clonotype was counted between two and nine times. CDR3 protein: CASSSTGAGNYEQYF. CDR3 coding DNA: TGTGCCAGCAGCTCAACGGGTGCCGGAAACTACGAGCAGTACTTC. The chain carries TRBV7-9 and TRBJ2-7; D is unclear. Trimming removed 4 bases at V and 3 bases at J, with 16 bases between. Germline CDR1 is SEHNR and CDR2 is FQNEAQ (reference sequence). The CDR3 totals 15 residues.

V usage is TRBV12-3 or TRBV12-4 and J usage is TRBJ2-4; D is uncertain. This CDR3 has 12 amino acids. With 3 bases removed from V and 7 bases from J, the gap between germline ends came to 7 bases. As DNA, the CDR3 is TGTGCCAGCAGTTTCGGCGATAACATTCAGTACTTC. Translating it yields CASSFGDNIQYF.

The J gene is TRBJ1-6, the V gene TRBV7-9; no clear D gene. V dropped 5 bases and J dropped 6 bases, with 14 bases sitting between them. Germline CDR1 is SEHNR and CDR2 is FQNEAQ (reference sequence). CDR3 length: 15 residues. CDR3 DNA: TGTGCCAGCAGCCCAACGGGTGGTGGTAATTCACCCCTCCACTTT. This translates into CASSPTGGGNSPLHF.

The chain has TRBV7-8 and TRBJ2-1; possible D gene TRBD2, 6 bases. Trimming pared 5 bases from V and 0 bases from J, leaving 17 bases between. CDR1 SGHVS and CDR2 FQNEAQ come from the germline V gene. The length of the CDR3 is 17 residues. The CDR3 sequence is CASSPVGGLSSYNEQFF. The CDR3 nucleotides read TGTGCCAGCAGCCCCGTTGGAGGGCTGAGCTCCTACAATGAGCAGTTCTTC.

The V call is TRBV7-2, the J call TRBJ2-4; weak D call: TRBD1 (6 bases). Germline CDR1 and CDR2: SGHTA and FQGNSA. This CDR3 is 13 amino acids long. V was clipped by 1 base and J by 6 bases, with 7 bases between them. The CDR3 protein is CASSLEDRNIQYF. For the CDR3, the DNA is TGTGCCAGCAGCTTAGAGGACAGAAACATTCAGTACTTC.

This clonotype was recorded only once. In DNA, the CDR3 is TGTGCCAGCAGAGACAGGGAGGTCACTGAAGCTTTCTTT. This gives the protein CASRDREVTEAFF. The gene calls are TRBV28 and TRBJ1-1, with 7 bases identical to TRBD1. From germline, CDR1 is MDHEN and CDR2 SYDVKM. Trimming at V came to 6 bases and at J to 4 bases, leaving 5 bases not matched to a gene. The CDR3 consists of 13 residues.

This clonotype came up many times. This chain joins TRBV2 and TRBJ2-7; D not certain. Germline lookup yields CDR1 SNHLY and CDR2 FYNNEI. The CDR3 totals 11 residues. V lost 4 bases and J 2 bases, leaving 3 bases between the germline ends. The CDR3 DNA sequence: TGTGCCAGCAGTGGCACCTACGAGCAGTACTTC. This translates into CASSGTYEQYF. Based on the CDR3 plus reference TRBV2 and TRBJ2-7, the full variable domain is EPEVTQTPSHQVTQMGQEVILRCVPISNHLYFYWYRQILGQKVEFLVSFYNNEISEKSEIFDDQFSVERPDGSNFTLKIRSTKLEDSAMYFCASSGTYEQYFGPGTRLTVT.

V gene TRBV6-5 combines with J gene TRBJ1-1; D might be TRBD1 (5 bases). Germline V gives CDR1 MNHEY, CDR2 SVGAGI. V lost 6 bases and J lost 1, with 21 bases in between. The CDR3 length is 17 residues. CDR3 amino acids: CASSLKFPGLGNTEAFF. In DNA, the CDR3 is TGTGCCAGCAGCCTAAAATTCCCAGGGTTGGGGAACACTGAAGCTTTCTTT.

The chain uses TRBV5-4 and TRBJ2-7; D ambiguous. CDR1 is SGHNT, CDR2 YYREEE, per germline (reference sequence). The CDR3 covers 14 residues. V was cut by 9 bases and J by 0 bases, with 16 bases left in between. CDR3 DNA: TGTGCCATCACATCGGACGCGAGCTCCTACGAGCAGTACTTC. The encoded protein is CAITSDASSYEQYF.

The V and J genes are TRBV7-9 and TRBJ2-5; the D is unclear. The V end lost 4 bases, the J end lost 5 bases, and 23 bases lay between the germline ends. CDR3 length: 17 residues. Germline CDR1 SEHNR, CDR2 FQNEAQ (reference sequence). The CDR3 sequence: CASSSPSQTQRRETQYF. As DNA, the CDR3 is TGTGCCAGCAGCTCCCCCTCTCAGACCCAACGAAGGGAGACCCAGTACTTC.

The chain carries TRBV10-3 and TRBJ2-3, with TRBD2 matching 15 bases. The germline V gene encodes CDR1 ENHRY and CDR2 SYGVKD. Trimming removed 0 bases from V and 6 bases from J; junction bases left unmatched: 7. The CDR3 covers 18 residues. CDR3 sequence reads: CAISESWTSGGESDTQYF. In DNA, the CDR3 is TGTGCCATCAGTGAGTCGTGGACTAGCGGGGGGGAATCGGATACGCAGTATTTT.

This clonotype was seen a handful of times. The chain joins TRBV7-2 to TRBJ2-7; perhaps TRBD2 as D (7 bases). CDR1 and CDR2 from the germline V gene are SGHTA and FQGNSA. V gave up 2 bases and J gave up 4 bases, with 18 bases separating them. The CDR3 extends over 16 amino acids. The CDR3 sequence: CASSLRGGAQRYEQYF. In DNA, the CDR3 is TGTGCCAGCAGCTTACGAGGGGGGGCTCAGAGGTACGAGCAGTACTTC. The full variable domain, in which reference TRBV7-2 and TRBJ2-7 provide the parts outside the CDR3, is GAGVSQSPSNKVTEKGKDVELRCDPISGHTALYWYRQSLGQGLEFLIYFQGNSAPDKSGLPSDRFSAERTGGSVSTLTIQRTQQEDSAVYLCASSLRGGAQRYEQYFGPGTRLTVT.

The chain is built from TRBV7-2 and TRBJ2-3, with D perhaps being TRBD1 or TRBD2 (5 bases each). Germline CDR1 and CDR2: SGHTA and FQGNSA. CDR3 length: 15 amino acids. Trimming shortened V by 0 bases and J by 5 bases, and 12 bases separated the two germline ends. This CDR3 is CASSLAGVGKDTQYF. In nucleotides, the CDR3 is TGTGCCAGCAGCTTAGCGGGGGTCGGAAAAGATACGCAGTATTTT.

The table lists this clonotype with a few counts. The chain employs TRBV12-3 or TRBV12-4 and TRBJ1-3; D gene uncertain. This CDR3 comprises 14 residues. V was pared by 3 bases and J by 4 bases, with 10 bases between. The CDR3 bases are TGTGCCAGCAGTTTCGACAAGTCGGGAAACACCATATATTTT. Encoded protein: CASSFDKSGNTIYF.

V is TRBV5-4 and J is TRBJ2-5, with 10 bases matching TRBD1. CDR1 and CDR2 (germline): SGHNT, YYREEE (reference sequence). J was trimmed by 5 bases and V by 4 bases; bases with no gene match: 8. The CDR3 loop spans 15 amino acids. CDR3 in amino acids: CASSVRDRGYETQYF. Written as DNA, the CDR3 is TGTGCCAGCAGCGTAAGGGACAGGGGATACGAGACCCAGTACTTC.

This clonotype turned up a few times. This chain links TRBV11-2 with TRBJ1-6; unclear D gene. Germline assignment: CDR1 SGHAT and CDR2 FQNNGV. Trimming stripped 2 bases from V and 8 bases from J, with 16 bases between. The CDR3 is made up of 16 amino acids. The CDR3 is CASSLTVADGDSPLHF. The DNA for the CDR3 is TGTGCCAGCAGCTTAACGGTCGCAGACGGGGATTCACCCCTCCACTTT. The whole variable domain, filled in from reference TRBV11-2 and TRBJ1-6, reads EAGVAQSPRYKIIEKRQSVAFWCNPISGHATLYWYQQILGQGPKLLIQFQNNGVVDDSQLPKDRFSAERLKGVDSTLKIQPAKLEDSAVYLCASSLTVADGDSPLHFGNGTRLTVT.

This clonotype occurred a few times. V and J are TRBV7-2 and TRBJ1-1; D not resolved. CDR3 size: 13 residues. The ends were cut back, 3 bases at V and 1 base at J, with 6 bases in the middle. Germline V lookup: CDR1 SGHTA, CDR2 FQGNSA. CDR3 protein: CASSLNQNTEAFF. The CDR3 coding sequence is TGTGCCAGCAGCTTGAACCAGAACACTGAAGCTTTCTTT.

This clonotype was seen a handful of times. The chain carries TRBV6-2 or TRBV6-3 and TRBJ2-7; the D is unclear. The CDR3 runs 13 residues. Germline lookup yields CDR1 MNHEY and CDR2 SVGEGT. Trimming stripped 0 bases from V and 2 bases from J, with 5 bases between. The CDR3 DNA sequence: TGTGCCAGCAGTTACTCCCACACCTACGAGCAGTACTTC. Amino acids: CASSYSHTYEQYF.